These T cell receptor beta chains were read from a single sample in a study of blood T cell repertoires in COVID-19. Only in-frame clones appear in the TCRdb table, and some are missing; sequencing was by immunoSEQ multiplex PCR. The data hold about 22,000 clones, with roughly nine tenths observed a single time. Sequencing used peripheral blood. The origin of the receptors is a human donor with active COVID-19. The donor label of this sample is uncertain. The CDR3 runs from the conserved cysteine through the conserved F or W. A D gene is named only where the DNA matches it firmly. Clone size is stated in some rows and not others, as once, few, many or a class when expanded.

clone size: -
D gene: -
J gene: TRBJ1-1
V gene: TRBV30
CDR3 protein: CAWSEGAMTEAFF
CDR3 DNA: TGTGCCTGGAGTGAAGGGGCGATGACTGAAGCTTTCTTT

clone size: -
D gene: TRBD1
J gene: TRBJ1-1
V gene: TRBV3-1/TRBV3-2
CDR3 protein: CASSLRQGVTEAFF
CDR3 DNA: TGTGCCAGCAGCCTCCGACAGGGGGTGACTGAAGCTTTCTTT

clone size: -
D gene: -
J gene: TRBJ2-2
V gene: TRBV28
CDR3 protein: CASSLMRGNTGELFF
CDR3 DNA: TGTGCCAGCAGTTTGATGCGGGGTAACACCGGGGAGCTGTTTTTT

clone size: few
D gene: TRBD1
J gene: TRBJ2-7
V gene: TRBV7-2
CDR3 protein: CASSDRRQGRYEQYF
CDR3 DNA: TGTGCCAGCAGCGATAGGCGACAGGGTCGCTACGAGCAGTACTTC

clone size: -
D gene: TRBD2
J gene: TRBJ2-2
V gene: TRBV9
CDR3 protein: CASSVDASGRWGNTGELFF
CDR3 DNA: TGTGCCAGCAGCGTAGACGCTAGCGGGCGCTGGGGGAACACCGGGGAGCTGTTTTTT

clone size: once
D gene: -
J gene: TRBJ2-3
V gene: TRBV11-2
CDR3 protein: CASSTGDTQYF
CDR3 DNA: TGTGCCAGCAGCACGGGAGATACGCAGTATTTT

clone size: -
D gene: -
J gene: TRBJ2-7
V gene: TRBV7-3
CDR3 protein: CASSLTSPISYEQYF
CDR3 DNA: TGTGCCAGCAGCTTAACGAGTCCCATATCCTACGAGCAGTACTTC

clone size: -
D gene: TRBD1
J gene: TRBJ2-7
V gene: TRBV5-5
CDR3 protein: CASSLAGTGIYEQYF
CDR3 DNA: TGTGCCAGCAGCCTGGCCGGGACAGGGATCTACGAGCAGTACTTC

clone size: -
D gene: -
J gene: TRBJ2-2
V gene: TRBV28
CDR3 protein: CASSSAGELFF
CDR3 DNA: TGTGCCAGCAGTTCCGCCGGGGAGCTGTTTTTT

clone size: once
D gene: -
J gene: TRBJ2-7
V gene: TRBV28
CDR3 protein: CASSQQLDEQYF
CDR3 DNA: TGTGCCAGCAGTCAACAACTAGACGAGCAGTACTTC

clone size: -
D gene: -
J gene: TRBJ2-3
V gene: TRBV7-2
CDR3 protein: CASSPGGRRGDTQYF
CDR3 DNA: TGTGCCAGCAGCCCCGGAGGAAGGAGGGGAGATACGCAGTATTTT

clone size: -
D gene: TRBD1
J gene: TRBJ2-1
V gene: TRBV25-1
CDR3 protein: CASSGDSPKSSYNEQFF
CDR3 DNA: TGTGCCAGCAGTGGGGACAGCCCTAAGAGCTCCTACAATGAGCAGTTCTTC

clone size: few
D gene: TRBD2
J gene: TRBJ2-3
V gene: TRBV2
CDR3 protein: CASSEQSGGVADTQYF
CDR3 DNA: TGTGCCAGCAGTGAACAAAGCGGGGGGGTCGCGGATACGCAGTATTTT

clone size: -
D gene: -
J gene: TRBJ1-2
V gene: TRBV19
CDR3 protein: CASSPPGVLTGSMGYTF
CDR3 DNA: TGTGCCAGTAGTCCTCCGGGTGTCCTAACCGGTTCTATGGGCTACACCTTC

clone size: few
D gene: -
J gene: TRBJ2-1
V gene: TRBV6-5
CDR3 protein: CAHGRLYNEQFF
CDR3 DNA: TGTGCCCATGGCAGGCTTTACAATGAGCAGTTCTTC

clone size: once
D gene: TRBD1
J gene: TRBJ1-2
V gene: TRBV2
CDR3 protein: CASSERTGGNYGYTF
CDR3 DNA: TGTGCCAGCAGTGAGAGGACAGGGGGGAATTATGGCTACACCTTC

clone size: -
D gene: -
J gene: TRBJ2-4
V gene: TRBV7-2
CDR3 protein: CASSLAPRVQYF
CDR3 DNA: TGTGCCAGCAGCTTGGCCCCACGGGTTCAGTACTTC

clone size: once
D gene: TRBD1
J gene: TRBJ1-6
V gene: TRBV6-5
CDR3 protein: CASRGQGGISPLHF
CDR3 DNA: TGTGCCAGCAGAGGACAGGGGGGTATTTCACCCCTCCACTTT

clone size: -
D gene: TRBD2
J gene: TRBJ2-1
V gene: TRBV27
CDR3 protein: CASSLFRLAGEGEQFF
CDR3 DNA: TGTGCCAGCAGTTTATTTAGACTAGCGGGAGAGGGTGAGCAGTTCTTC